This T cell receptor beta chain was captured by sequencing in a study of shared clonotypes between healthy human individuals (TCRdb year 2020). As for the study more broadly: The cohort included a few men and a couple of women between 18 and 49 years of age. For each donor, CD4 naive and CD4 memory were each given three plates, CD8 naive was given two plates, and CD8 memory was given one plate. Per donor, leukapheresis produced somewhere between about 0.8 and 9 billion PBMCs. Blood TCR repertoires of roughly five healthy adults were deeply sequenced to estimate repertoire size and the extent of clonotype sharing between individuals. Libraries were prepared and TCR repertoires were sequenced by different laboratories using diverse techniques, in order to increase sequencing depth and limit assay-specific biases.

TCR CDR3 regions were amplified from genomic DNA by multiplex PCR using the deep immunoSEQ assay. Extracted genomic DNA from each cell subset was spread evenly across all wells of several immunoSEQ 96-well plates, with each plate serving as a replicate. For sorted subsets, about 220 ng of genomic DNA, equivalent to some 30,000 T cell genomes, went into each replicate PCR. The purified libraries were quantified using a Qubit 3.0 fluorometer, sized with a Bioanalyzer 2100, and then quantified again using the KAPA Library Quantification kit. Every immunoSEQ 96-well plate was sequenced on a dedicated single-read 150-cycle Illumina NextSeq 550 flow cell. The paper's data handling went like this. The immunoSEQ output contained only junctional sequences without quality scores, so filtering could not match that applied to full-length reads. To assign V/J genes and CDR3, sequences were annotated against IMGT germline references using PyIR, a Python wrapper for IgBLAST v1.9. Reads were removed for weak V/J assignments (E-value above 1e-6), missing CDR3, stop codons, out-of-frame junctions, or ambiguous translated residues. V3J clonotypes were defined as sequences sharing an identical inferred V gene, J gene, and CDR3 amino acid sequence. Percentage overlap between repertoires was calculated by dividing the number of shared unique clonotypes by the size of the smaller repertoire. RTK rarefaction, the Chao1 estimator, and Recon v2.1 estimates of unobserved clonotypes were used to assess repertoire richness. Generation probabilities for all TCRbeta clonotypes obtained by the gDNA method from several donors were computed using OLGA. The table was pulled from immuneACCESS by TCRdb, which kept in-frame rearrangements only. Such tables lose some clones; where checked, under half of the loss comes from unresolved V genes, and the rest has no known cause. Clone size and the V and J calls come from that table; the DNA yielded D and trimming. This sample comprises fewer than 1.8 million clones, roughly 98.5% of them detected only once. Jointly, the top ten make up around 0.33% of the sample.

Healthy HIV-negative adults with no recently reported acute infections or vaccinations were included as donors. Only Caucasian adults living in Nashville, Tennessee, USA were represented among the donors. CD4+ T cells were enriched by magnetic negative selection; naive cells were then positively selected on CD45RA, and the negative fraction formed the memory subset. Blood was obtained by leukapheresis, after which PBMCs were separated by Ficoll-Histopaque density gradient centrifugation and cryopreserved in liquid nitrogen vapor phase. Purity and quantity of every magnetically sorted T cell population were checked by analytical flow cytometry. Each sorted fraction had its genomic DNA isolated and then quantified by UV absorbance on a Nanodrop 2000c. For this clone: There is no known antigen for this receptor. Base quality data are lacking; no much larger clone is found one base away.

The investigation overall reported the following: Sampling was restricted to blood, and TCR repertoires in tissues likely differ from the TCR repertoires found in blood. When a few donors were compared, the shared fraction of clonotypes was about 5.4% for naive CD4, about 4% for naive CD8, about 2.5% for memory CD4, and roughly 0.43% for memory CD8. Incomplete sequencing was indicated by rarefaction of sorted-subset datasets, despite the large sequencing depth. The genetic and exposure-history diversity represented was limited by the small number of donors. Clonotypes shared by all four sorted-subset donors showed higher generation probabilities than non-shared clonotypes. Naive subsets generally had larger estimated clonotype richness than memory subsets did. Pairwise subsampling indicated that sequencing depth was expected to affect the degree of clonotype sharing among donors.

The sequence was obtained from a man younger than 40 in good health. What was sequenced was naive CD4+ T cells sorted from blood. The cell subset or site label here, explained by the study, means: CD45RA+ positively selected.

The CDR3 is CASSHYLSTDTQYF. The nucleotides are TGTGCCAGCAGCCATTACCTGAGCACAGATACGCAGTATTTT. Recombination connected TRBV4-2 to TRBJ2-3; the D gene lacks a confident call. The CDR3 holds 14 amino acids from the cysteine to the phenylalanine. Solely the CDR3 DNA is kept, with 42 bases framed from the first base. The germline V gene yields LGHNA for CDR1 and YNFKEQ for CDR2. V and J are truncated by 3 bases and 0 bases respectively, leaving an intervening sequence of 7 bases.